The clone carrying this TCR beta chain was seen a few times. The data derive from a study of cytomegalovirus exposure and HLA in healthy donors. Libraries were prepared by immunoSEQ multiplex PCR; TCRdb keeps only in-frame clonotypes and omits some of them. The table includes about 200,000 clones, 65% to 90% detected once. Germline assignment: CDR1 MDHEN and CDR2 SYDVKM. The CDR3 extends over 12 amino acids. Trimming removed 7 bases from V and 7 bases from J, with 11 bases in between. The genes are TRBV28 and TRBJ1-5, with D tentatively TRBD1 (5 bases). Specimen: PBMCs. This receptor was identified in a woman in her twenties or thirties in good health and CMV-seropositive. The CDR3 DNA reads as TGTGCCAGCAAAAGGGGTGGGCAGCCCCAGCATTTT. Residues: CASKRGGQPQHF.